This TCR beta chain appears in the sequencing data of a study of cytomegalovirus exposure and HLA in healthy donors (dated by TCRdb to 2016 to 2017). In terms of the full investigation: According to an earlier analysis of several hundred of the donors, 150 million to 200 million T cells yielded roughly 110 million unique TCR beta sequences and 276 Gb of sequence data. An early release that covered about 600 HLA-typed donors contained approximately 300 gigabases of sequencing data and 70 million to 100 million unique TCR sequences. Of the roughly 400 genotyped donors, 75% to 85% were placed in the genetic ancestry cluster associated with self-reported Caucasian donors. The study was designed to test whether signatures of past pathogen exposure could be identified by cataloging public T cell receptors. The study used immunosequencing to profile the T cell repertoires of some 600 subjects and linked those repertoires to cytomegalovirus serostatus. A separate validation cohort of 100 to 150 different subjects was used in addition to the 666-subject first cohort. The study combined high-throughput TCR immunosequencing, statistical association of individual TCRs with disease status, and machine learning to predict cytomegalovirus infection status. In a later analysis, previously published TCR beta repertoires from 670 or so donors were re-analyzed and high-resolution HLA genotyping was added so that TCR occurrence patterns could be studied. Rather than drawing on any new phenotypic data, the later analysis identified candidate immune exposures from TCR beta sequences and the way those sequences occurred across donors. In an earlier analysis of 587 of the donors, high-throughput TCR beta sequencing was used to judge whether each TCR beta V gene segment behaved as functional or pseudogenic. Donor age, sex, ethnicity and CMV serostatus were compiled alongside the repertoire data. In a later genetic analysis, genome-wide SNP genotypes for about 65% of the roughly 670 donors were used, and that subset was treated as a discovery cohort. All discovery cohort repertoires had been generated on a single sequencing platform. HLA typing included class I and class II loci at four-digit resolution. The number of typed donors differed by locus: about 620-640 for A, B, C, DRB1 and DQB1; approximately 520 for DQA1; 606 for DPA1; and approximately 450 for DPB1. Roughly 5 DR-DQ haplotypes were treated as single units for association and clustering because of strong linkage in the cohort. On average, approximately 250,000 unique TCR beta nucleotide sequences were sequenced per donor among more than 350 genotyped donors of the cohort, with 15% to 20% of those sequences being non-productive. Results the study describes overall, beyond this receptor: A cluster of highly shared sequence variants was judged likely to be a technical artifact of the sequencing pipeline. A further reported finding was that TCR beta sequences accurately predicted the HLA-A and HLA-B alleles for most subjects in the first cohort. According to a later analysis, parvovirus B19, influenza, CMV and Epstein-Barr virus appeared linked to several top co-occurrence clusters. Because some donors lacked HLA typing at each locus, the association tests relied only on the typed subset. According to a later analysis, most CMV-associated TCR beta chains appeared to be HLA-restricted, and the HLA associations seemed to be driven largely by CMV exposure. Across donors, most TCR sequences were observed very rarely, whereas some public TCRs were present in many individuals. In a later genetic analysis, a missense DCLRE1C variant was associated with V-gene and J-gene trimming of TCR beta chains, and the association was replicated in an independent cohort. The study listed approximately 160 TCR beta chains as associated with cytomegalovirus. Specific HLA alleles were associated with some 15,000 TCR beta sequences at a false discovery rate of 0.05 in a later analysis. CMV serostatus was the only immune exposure information available for the cohort. Correlated functional status among segregating V segments might be attributable to linkage disequilibrium, but an unknown experimental factor could not be ruled out. It was suggested by the authors that the approach could potentially be generalized to other disease states and immunological phenotypes. Because counts were too low, roughly 18 rarely observed V segments, including chromosome 9 orphons, were left out of the earlier analysis of 587 of the donors. Roughly uniform sequencing depth across donors was assumed in presence/absence analyses, although this assumption may not hold. In a later analysis, the rate of TCR association differed among HLA loci, with DRB1 alleles having the most associated TCRs and HLA-C alleles having the fewest. In this cohort, only TCR beta chains were sequenced, and detectable features were limited by the absence of alpha or paired-chain data. Assigning TCR associations to individual alleles was difficult when HLA alleles, especially DR and DQ, strongly co-occurred. In an earlier analysis of several hundred of the donors, most TCR beta V segments were observed in productive rearrangements about 90% or about 30% of the time, broadly matching IMGT annotations. Cytomegalovirus status was reported to be diagnosed by the classifier with high specificity and sensitivity in both the original and validation cohorts. In vitro tests confirmed that a few of the cytomegalovirus-associated TCR beta chains recognize cytomegalovirus antigens. Some IMGT-functional V segments, including TRBV6-2 and TRBV6-3, could not be told apart with the 87-base-pair reads, so those segments were excluded. A later genetic analysis reported fewer N-insertions in productive TCRs among donors in an Asian-associated ancestry cluster than the roughly 670-donor mean. In a later analysis, HLA-associated TCR beta chains showed more clonal expansion and lower generation probabilities than non-associated chains that were equally common.

The cohort was made up of 666 healthy bone marrow donors. At the time of sampling, every cohort member was nominally healthy, though immune exposures that went unrecorded were likely present. The donor tested CMV seropositive, placing the donor among the approximately 290 seropositive members of the cohort. A peripheral blood sample was provided by each donor, and peripheral blood mononuclear cells were used for TCR beta sequencing. Genomic DNA was extracted from the blood cell samples with the Qiagen DNeasy Blood Extraction Kit. Library preparation was by the immunoSEQ multiplex PCR assay. For the multiplex PCR, a mixture combining 60 forward primers for TCR Vbeta segments and 13 reverse primers for TCR Jbeta segments was used. A multiplex PCR assay on genomic DNA amplified the CDR3 region of rearranged TCR beta genes. The Illumina HiSeq System was used to sequence the amplified TCR beta libraries as 87-base-pair reads. The paper's data handling went like this. In a later analysis, tens of millions of unique TCR beta chains were counted across the 650 to 700 repertoires, and approximately 11 million of these chains were shared by at least two donors. A nearest-neighbor algorithm error-corrected the raw reads and collapsed the reads into unique sequences, merging closely related sequences to remove PCR and sequencing errors. To assign V, D and J gene segments, CDR3 sequences were aligned to IMGT reference sequences. For a sequence to be retained, a match of at least six nucleotides to both a V gene segment and a J gene segment was required. A rearrangement was called productive if the CDR3 had no stop codons and remained in frame with V and J, and every other rearrangement was called non-productive. Following IMGT convention, CDR3 was defined as the stretch from the second conserved V-encoded cysteine to the conserved J-encoded phenylalanine. In an earlier analysis of more than 550 of the donors, sequences lacking an unambiguous match to a single V gene segment were excluded. In an earlier analysis of 587 of the donors, V segments were called functional above 56.7% productive rearrangements and were called segregating when the between-donor standard deviation exceeded 5%. A statistical classification framework was built for diagnosing cytomegalovirus status from the catalog of TCR beta chain sequences. In a later analysis, TCR nucleotide sequences were compared against IMGT/GENE-DB human TR gene sequences so that V and J genes could be assigned. Using the TCRdist pipeline, a later analysis assigned CDR3 sequences along with most-parsimonious VDJ recombination scenarios. In a later analysis, each TCR beta chain was defined by its CDR3 amino acid sequence together with its V-gene family, and reads without a unique V-gene family were excluded. As a way to deal with suspected cross-contamination and a sequencing artifact, a later analysis dropped nearly 600 nucleotide sequences that were highly shared and had low generation probability. In a later analysis, a clonal expansion index was calculated for each public chain from normalized within-repertoire ranks of inferred template counts. A later analysis computed generation probabilities with a VDJ recombination model fitted to out-of-frame rearrangements, and checked the results against IGoR. In a later analysis, TCR-TCR, TCR-HLA and TCR-CMV co-occurrence was scored with hypergeometric tests, and a repertoire-size bias correction was applied to TCR pairs. A later analysis estimated false discovery rates by permuting HLA or CMV assignments 20 times. In a later analysis, co-occurring TCRs were grouped using DBSCAN, and TCRdist sequence similarity was added for clustering within HLA-allele-positive subsets. For co-occurrence clustering, repertoires with fewer than 30,000 or more than 120,000 public chains were excluded, along with four or five repertoires with anomalous nucleotide sharing. TCRdb took over this immuneACCESS table, retaining in-frame rearrangements with V and J assigned. Such tables are incomplete; in checked studies, under half of the missing clones stem from an unresolved V gene, and the remainder is unexplained. V, J and clone size derive from that table, while D and trimming were established from the DNA sequence. The sample table contains approximately 35,000 clones; only one count was recorded for about two thirds of them. The ten largest clones capture 9.5% to 13% of the sample.

From its cysteine to its phenylalanine, the CDR3 spans 12 amino acids. Of all the DNA, just the CDR3 is kept, 36 bases in frame from base 1. Deletion took 0 bases off V and 4 bases off J, with a span of 5 bases between the germline ends. CDR1 and CDR2, looked up from the germline V gene (reference sequence), are SGHNT and YYREEE. With regard to this clone: Its antigen specificity is not known. It has no much larger one-base neighbor in the sample; base qualities were not kept.

Recombination connected TRBV5-4 to TRBJ2-7, with the D gene too uncertain to name. This TCR derives from a man between 40 and 49 years old in good health and CMV-seropositive. Material for sequencing was PBMCs. The bases read TGTGCCAGCAGCTTGGCAGATTACGAGCAGTACTTC. Its protein product is CASSLADYEQYF.